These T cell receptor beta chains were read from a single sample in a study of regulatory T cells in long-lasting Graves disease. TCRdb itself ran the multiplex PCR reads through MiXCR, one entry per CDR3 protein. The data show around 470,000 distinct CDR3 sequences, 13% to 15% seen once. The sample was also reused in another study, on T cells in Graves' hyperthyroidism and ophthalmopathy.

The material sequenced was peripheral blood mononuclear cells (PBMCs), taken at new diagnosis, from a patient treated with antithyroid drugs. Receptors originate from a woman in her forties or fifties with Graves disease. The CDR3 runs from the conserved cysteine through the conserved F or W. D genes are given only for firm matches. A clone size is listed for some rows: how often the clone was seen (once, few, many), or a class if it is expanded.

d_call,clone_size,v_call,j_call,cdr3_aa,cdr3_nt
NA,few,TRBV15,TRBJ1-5,CVTSRDGAAGQPQHF,TGTGTCACCAGCAGAGATGGGGCAGCCGGTCAGCCCCAGCATTTT
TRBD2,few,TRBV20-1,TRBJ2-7,CSARATSGSIYEQYF,TGCAGTGCTAGAGCTACTAGCGGGAGTATTTACGAGCAGTACTTC
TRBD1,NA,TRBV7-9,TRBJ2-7,CASSLVGTGNSYEQYF,TGTGCCAGCAGCTTAGTTGGGACAGGGAACTCCTACGAGCAGTACTTC
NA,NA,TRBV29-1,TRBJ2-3,CSVEGQLASTDTQYF,TGCAGCGTTGAAGGCCAACTAGCCTCCACAGATACGCAGTATTTT
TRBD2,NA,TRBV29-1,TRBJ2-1,CSVEPPSGYGEQFF,TGCAGCGTTGAACCGCCTAGCGGCTACGGTGAGCAGTTCTTC
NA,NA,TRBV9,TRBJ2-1,CASSIGGINNEQFF,TGTGCCAGCAGCATAGGGGGGATAAACAATGAGCAGTTCTTC
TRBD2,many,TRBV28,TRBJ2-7,CASSGTSGRYEQYF,TGTGCCAGCAGTGGGACTAGCGGGAGATACGAGCAGTACTTC
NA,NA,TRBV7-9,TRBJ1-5,CASSLGTGTPSQPQHF,TGTGCCAGCAGCTTGGGAACCGGGACACCAAGTCAGCCCCAGCATTTT
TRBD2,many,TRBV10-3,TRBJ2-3,CAISEGLGAGGGTDTQYF,TGTGCCATCAGTGAGGGGCTTGGAGCGGGAGGCGGCACAGATACGCAGTATTTT
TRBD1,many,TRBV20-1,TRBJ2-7,CSARDPKGAHEQYF,TGCAGTGCTAGAGATCCAAAGGGGGCCCACGAGCAGTACTTC
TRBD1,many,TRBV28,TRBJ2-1,CASSSGQSYNEQFF,TGCGCCAGCAGCTCGGGACAGAGCTACAATGAGCAGTTCTTC
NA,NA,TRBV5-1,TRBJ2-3,CASSTPLPENTGDTQYF,TGCGCCAGCAGCACCCCCTTACCAGAAAACACGGGAGATACGCAGTATTTT
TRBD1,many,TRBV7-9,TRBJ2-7,CASDRDRGYEQYF,TGTGCCAGCGACCGGGACAGGGGTTACGAGCAGTACTTC
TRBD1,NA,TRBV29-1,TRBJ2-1,CSVRAGGGYNEQFF,TGCAGCGTTAGGGCAGGGGGCGGCTACAATGAGCAGTTCTTC
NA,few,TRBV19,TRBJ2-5,CASSRLGVDETQYF,TGTGCCAGTAGTCGGTTGGGGGTCGACGAGACCCAGTACTTC
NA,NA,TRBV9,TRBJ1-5,CASSVAVNQPQHF,TGTGCCAGCAGCGTAGCAGTGAATCAGCCCCAGCATTTT
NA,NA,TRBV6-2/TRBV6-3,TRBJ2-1,CASSESLGYHNEQFF,TGTGCCAGCAGTGAAAGTTTGGGGTACCACAATGAGCAGTTCTTC
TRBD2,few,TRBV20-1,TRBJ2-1,CSAPGLAGVASYNEQFF,TGCAGTGCTCCGGGACTAGCGGGAGTCGCTTCCTACAATGAGCAGTTCTTC
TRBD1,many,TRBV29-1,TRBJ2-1,CSAETGSDEQFF,TGCAGCGCCGAGACAGGGTCCGATGAGCAGTTCTTC
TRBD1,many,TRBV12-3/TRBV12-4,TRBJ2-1,CASSFGQGVNNEQFF,TGTGCCAGCAGTTTCGGACAGGGGGTGAACAATGAGCAGTTCTTC
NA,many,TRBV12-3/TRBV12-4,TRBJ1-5,CASTLTDQPQHF,TGTGCCAGCACTCTCACAGATCAGCCCCAGCATTTT
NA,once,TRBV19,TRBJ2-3,CASRRGLTSRGDTQYF,TGTGCCAGTAGAAGGGGTTTGACTAGTAGGGGAGATACGCAGTATTTT
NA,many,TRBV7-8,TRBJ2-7,CASSLGDRAPGGDYEQYF,TGTGCCAGCAGCTTAGGCGACAGGGCTCCGGGCGGGGACTACGAGCAGTACTTC
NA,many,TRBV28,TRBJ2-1,CASSLTASYNEQFF,TGTGCCAGCAGTTTGACGGCTAGCTACAATGAGCAGTTCTTC
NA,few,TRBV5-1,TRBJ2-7,CASSGRGLSPFSYEQYF,TGCGCCAGCAGCGGGAGGGGGCTAAGCCCTTTCTCCTACGAGCAGTACTTC
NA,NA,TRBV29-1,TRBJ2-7,CSVNIGADIDEQYF,TGCAGCGTTAATATAGGGGCCGACATAGACGAGCAGTACTTC
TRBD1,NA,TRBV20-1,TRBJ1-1,CSAIGLPRGRGCGRTEAFF,TGCAGTGCTATCGGCCTTCCCCGGGGCAGGGGGTGTGGTCGCACTGAAGCTTTCTTT
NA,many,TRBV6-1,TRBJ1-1,CASSEQGLMNTEAFF,TGTGCCAGCAGTGAGCAGGGCCTCATGAACACTGAAGCTTTCTTT
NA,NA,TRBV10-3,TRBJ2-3,CAIREGETDTQYF,TGTGCCATCAGAGAGGGGGAAACAGATACGCAGTATTTT
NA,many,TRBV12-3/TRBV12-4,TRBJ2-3,CASSLGLGYTDTQYF,TGTGCCAGCAGTTTAGGTCTAGGGTACACAGATACGCAGTATTTT
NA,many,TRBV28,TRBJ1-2,CASSPALWDNYGYTF,TGTGCCAGCAGTCCCGCCTTATGGGACAACTATGGCTACACCTTC
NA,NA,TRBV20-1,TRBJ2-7,CSASPSRPLLTGQYF,TGCAGTGCTTCCCCATCCAGGCCCCTCCTTACGGGGCAGTACTTC
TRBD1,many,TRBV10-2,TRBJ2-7,CASSADRDHEQYF,TGCGCCAGCAGCGCCGACAGGGACCACGAGCAGTACTTC
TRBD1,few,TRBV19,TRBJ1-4,CASSLRGSATNEKLFF,TGTGCCAGTAGTCTCAGGGGGAGCGCAACTAATGAAAAACTGTTTTTT
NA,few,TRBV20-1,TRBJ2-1,CSARAGTYNEQFF,TGCAGTGCTAGGGCCGGGACATACAATGAGCAGTTCTTC
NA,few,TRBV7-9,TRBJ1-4,CASSRGSLNEKLFF,TGTGCCAGCAGCAGGGGGTCCCTAAATGAAAAACTGTTTTTT
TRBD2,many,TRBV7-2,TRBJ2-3,CASSLGLAGGPADTQYF,TGTGCCAGCAGCTTGGGGCTAGCGGGAGGGCCCGCAGATACGCAGTATTTT
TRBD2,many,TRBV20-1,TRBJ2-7,CSASKAGGLYEQYF,TGCAGTGCTAGTAAAGCGGGAGGGCTCTACGAGCAGTACTTC
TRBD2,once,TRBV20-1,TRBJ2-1,CSASGTSPYNEQFF,TGCAGTGCTAGCGGGACTAGTCCTTACAATGAGCAGTTCTTC
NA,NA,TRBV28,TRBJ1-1,CASRRLIFEAFF,TGTGCCAGCCGCAGGCTGATTTTTGAAGCTTTCTTT
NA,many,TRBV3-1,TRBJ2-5,CASSPNRRETQYF,TGTGCCAGCAGCCCTAACCGTAGAGAGACCCAGTACTTC
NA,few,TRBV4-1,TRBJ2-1,CASSGGKRGSYNEQFF,TGCGCCAGCAGTGGAGGTAAAAGGGGCTCCTACAATGAGCAGTTCTTC